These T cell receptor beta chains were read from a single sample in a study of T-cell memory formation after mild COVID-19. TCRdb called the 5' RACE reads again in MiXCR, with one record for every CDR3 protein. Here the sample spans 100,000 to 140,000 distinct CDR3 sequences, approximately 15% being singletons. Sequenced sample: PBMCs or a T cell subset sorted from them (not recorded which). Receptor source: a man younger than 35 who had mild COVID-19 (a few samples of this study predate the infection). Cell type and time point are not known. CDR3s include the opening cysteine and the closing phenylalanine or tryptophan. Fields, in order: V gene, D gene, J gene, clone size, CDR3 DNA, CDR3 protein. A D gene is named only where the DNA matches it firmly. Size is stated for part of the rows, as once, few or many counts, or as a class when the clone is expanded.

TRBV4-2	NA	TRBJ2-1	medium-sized	TGTGCCAGCAGCCAAGAGGGATCTACCTCCTACAATGAGCAGTTCTTC	CASSQEGSTSYNEQFF
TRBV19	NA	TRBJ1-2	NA	TGTGCCAGTATAGGGGGAGAGTTGCTACCGTATGGCTACACCTTC	CASIGGELLPYGYTF
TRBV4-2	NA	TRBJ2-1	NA	TGTGCCAGCAGCCCTGAGGCTGGGAATGAGCAGTTCTTC	CASSPEAGNEQFF
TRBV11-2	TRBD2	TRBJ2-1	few	TGTGCCAGCAGCTTAATTCTGGGGACTAGCGCTAGTGAGCAGTTCTTC	CASSLILGTSASEQFF
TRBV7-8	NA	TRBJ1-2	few	TGTGCCAGCAGCGGTGAAGGGAACAGCTATGGCTACACCTTC	CASSGEGNSYGYTF
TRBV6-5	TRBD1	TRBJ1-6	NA	TGTGCCAGCAGTTATAAACAGGGGGCGGGTTCACCCCTCCACTTT	CASSYKQGAGSPLHF
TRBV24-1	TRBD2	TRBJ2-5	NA	TGTGCCACCGGGGACAGAGGAGGGATTAGCGGGGGCCTCGGCACCGAAGAGACCCAGTACTTC	CATGDRGGISGGLGTEETQYF
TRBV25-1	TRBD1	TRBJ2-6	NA	TGTGCCAGCAGTGGAGACCGCTTTGGACAGGGAACGGTCTCTGGGGCCAACGTCCTGACTTTC	CASSGDRFGQGTVSGANVLTF
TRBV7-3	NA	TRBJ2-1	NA	TGTGCCAGCAGCTTAACGCCGTGGTCTCTGGATGAGCAGTTCTTC	CASSLTPWSLDEQFF
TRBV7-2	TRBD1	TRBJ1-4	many	TGTGCCAGCAGCCTGACAGGGGTTTGGAATGAAAAACTGTTTTTT	CASSLTGVWNEKLFF
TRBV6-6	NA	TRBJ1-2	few	TGTGCCAGCCAAACGGGAGACTATGGCTACACCTTC	CASQTGDYGYTF
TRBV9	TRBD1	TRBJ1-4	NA	TGTGCCAGCAGCTCCCCCAGGGGGCCTAATGAAAAACTGTTTTTT	CASSSPRGPNEKLFF
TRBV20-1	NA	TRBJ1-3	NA	TGCAGTGCTAGAGATTCAGGGAATCCTGGAAACACCATATATTTT	CSARDSGNPGNTIYF
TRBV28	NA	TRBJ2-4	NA	TGTGCCAGCAACATTCAGTACTTC	CASNIQYF
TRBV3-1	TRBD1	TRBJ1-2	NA	TGTGCCAGCAGCCAAGACGGAGCGCAGGGGGCTTATGGCTACACCTTC	CASSQDGAQGAYGYTF
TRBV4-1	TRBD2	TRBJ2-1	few	TGCGCCAGCAGCCAAGGGCGGGGGGGCCGTAATAGCAATGAGCAGTTCTTC	CASSQGRGGRNSNEQFF
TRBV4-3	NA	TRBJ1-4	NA	TGCGCCAGCAGCCAAGGAGTTACGGCAGAAAAACTGTTTTTT	CASSQGVTAEKLFF
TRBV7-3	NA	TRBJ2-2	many	TGTGCCAGCAGCCCCTTCGGGGAGCTGAACACCGGGGAGCTGTTTTTT	CASSPFGELNTGELFF
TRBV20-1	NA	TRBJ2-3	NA	TGCAGTGCTGAGGGGGGGGCCGAGGGCACAGATACGCAGTATTTT	CSAEGGAEGTDTQYF
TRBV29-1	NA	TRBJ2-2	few	TGCAGCGTTGCGGACAGCACCGGGGAGCTGTTTTTT	CSVADSTGELFF
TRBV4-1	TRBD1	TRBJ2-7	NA	TGCGCCAGCAGCCAACATCGGACAGGCCTCTCCTACGAGCAGTACTTC	CASSQHRTGLSYEQYF
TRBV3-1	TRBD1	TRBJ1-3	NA	TGTGCCAGCAGCCCCGGGACAGGTTCTTGGGACACCATATATTTT	CASSPGTGSWDTIYF